The clone carrying this T cell receptor (beta chain) turned up a few times. Antigen unknown. The V gene lost 10 bases and the J gene lost 6 bases, with 20 bases spanning the gap. CDR3 size: 14 residues. CDR1 is SGHTA and CDR2 is FQGNSA in the germline V gene. The sample originates from a study of response to subunit inactivated influenza vaccine. TCRdb re-called the RT-PCR reads with MiXCR, one entry per CDR3 protein. The data show roughly 650,000 distinct CDR3 sequences, 15% to 18% seen once. Study-wide results and caveats: With each seasonal influenza vaccination, the authors suggested, few new T cells are recruited.

The material sequenced was PBMCs from blood, taken 11 to 12 days after vaccination. The receptor was isolated from a man between 50 and 59 years old who received an inactivated influenza vaccine. The genes are TRBV7-2 and TRBJ2-3; D perhaps matches TRBD1 (6 bases). This CDR3 reads CATGRGGPQDTQYF. The DNA of the CDR3 is TGTGCCACCGGCAGGGGCGGACCGCAGGATACGCAGTATTTT.